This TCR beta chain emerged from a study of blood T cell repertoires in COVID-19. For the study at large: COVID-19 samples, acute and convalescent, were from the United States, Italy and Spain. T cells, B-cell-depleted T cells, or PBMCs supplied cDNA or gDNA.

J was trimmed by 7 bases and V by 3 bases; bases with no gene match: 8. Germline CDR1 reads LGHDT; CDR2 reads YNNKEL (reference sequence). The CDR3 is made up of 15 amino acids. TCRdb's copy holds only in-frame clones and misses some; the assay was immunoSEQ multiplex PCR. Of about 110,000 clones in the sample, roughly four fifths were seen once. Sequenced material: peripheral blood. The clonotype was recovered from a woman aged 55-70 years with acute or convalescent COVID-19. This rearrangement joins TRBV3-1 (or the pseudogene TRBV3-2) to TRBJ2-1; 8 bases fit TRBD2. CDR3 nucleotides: TGTGCCAGCAGCCAGGCAGCGGGAGAGGGAAATGAGCAGTTCTTC. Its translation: CASSQAAGEGNEQFF.